This is a list of T cell receptor beta chains from one sample in a study of Tregs in tolerant kidney transplant recipients. Here immunoSEQ multiplex PCR was the method, and the copy in TCRdb shows in-frame clones only, minus some. The sample records roughly 64,000 clones, approximately 87% being singletons. This sample comprised CD4+ T cells from blood (PBMCs), obtained 6 months after the transplant. The receptors were sampled from a human patient who received a combined kidney and bone marrow transplant. The T cells may partly be graft donor cells. Each CDR3 is given with its conserved first and last residue. Fields, in order: clone size, J gene, D gene, V gene, CDR3 protein, CDR3 DNA. The D gene is left open where the match is weak. Size is omitted from some rows. Given values are once, few, many or a class for expanded clones.

clone size: NA
J gene: TRBJ2-3
D gene: NA
V gene: TRBV28
CDR3 protein: CASKEGGFTDTQYF
CDR3 DNA: TGTGCCAGCAAAGAGGGTGGGTTCACAGATACGCAGTATTTT

clone size: NA
J gene: TRBJ2-5
D gene: TRBD2
V gene: TRBV7-2
CDR3 protein: CASSLYNRGEAATQYF
CDR3 DNA: TGTGCCAGCAGCTTATACAACCGGGGGGAGGCGGCGACCCAGTACTTC

clone size: once
J gene: TRBJ2-3
D gene: TRBD2
V gene: TRBV2
CDR3 protein: CASLAASGGTDTQYF
CDR3 DNA: TGTGCCAGCTTAGCGGCTAGCGGGGGAACAGATACGCAGTATTTT

clone size: NA
J gene: TRBJ2-5
D gene: NA
V gene: TRBV4-1
CDR3 protein: CASSPRTDGTQYF
CDR3 DNA: TGCGCCAGCAGCCCGCGGACAGACGGGACCCAGTACTTC

clone size: NA
J gene: TRBJ2-1
D gene: NA
V gene: TRBV25-1
CDR3 protein: CASSESAGGLGNEQFF
CDR3 DNA: TGTGCCAGCAGTGAATCCGCCGGAGGGCTAGGCAATGAGCAGTTCTTC

clone size: NA
J gene: TRBJ1-5
D gene: TRBD1
V gene: TRBV9
CDR3 protein: CASSATGGNQPQHF
CDR3 DNA: TGTGCCAGCAGCGCGACAGGGGGAAATCAGCCCCAGCATTTT

clone size: NA
J gene: TRBJ2-7
D gene: TRBD1
V gene: TRBV5-4
CDR3 protein: CASHGGQGTYEQYF
CDR3 DNA: TGTGCCAGCCATGGGGGACAGGGGACGTACGAGCAGTACTTC

clone size: NA
J gene: TRBJ1-2
D gene: NA
V gene: TRBV5-4
CDR3 protein: CASSLGQAGANYGYTF
CDR3 DNA: TGTGCCAGCAGCTTGGGTCAGGCGGGAGCTAACTATGGCTACACCTTC

clone size: NA
J gene: TRBJ2-1
D gene: NA
V gene: TRBV27
CDR3 protein: CASSSSDSSSYNEQFF
CDR3 DNA: TGTGCCAGCAGTTCAAGTGACTCAAGCTCCTACAATGAGCAGTTCTTC

clone size: NA
J gene: TRBJ1-1
D gene: NA
V gene: TRBV9
CDR3 protein: CASSVAGADYTEAFF
CDR3 DNA: TGTGCCAGCAGCGTAGCAGGGGCCGACTACACTGAAGCTTTCTTT

clone size: NA
J gene: TRBJ2-7
D gene: TRBD1
V gene: TRBV30
CDR3 protein: CAWSGQGYEQYF
CDR3 DNA: TGTGCCTGGAGTGGACAGGGCTACGAGCAGTACTTC

clone size: NA
J gene: TRBJ1-5
D gene: TRBD1
V gene: TRBV12-5
CDR3 protein: CASGPRGLGNQPQHF
CDR3 DNA: TGTGCTAGTGGTCCGAGGGGGCTTGGCAATCAGCCCCAGCATTTT

clone size: NA
J gene: TRBJ2-7
D gene: NA
V gene: TRBV9
CDR3 protein: CASSVQGNSYEQYF
CDR3 DNA: TGTGCCAGCAGCGTTCAGGGTAACTCCTACGAGCAGTACTTC

clone size: NA
J gene: TRBJ2-3
D gene: NA
V gene: TRBV4-2
CDR3 protein: CASSQEDRPSTDTQYF
CDR3 DNA: TGTGCCAGCAGCCAAGAAGACAGACCTAGCACAGATACGCAGTATTTT

clone size: NA
J gene: TRBJ1-6
D gene: NA
V gene: TRBV7-7
CDR3 protein: CASSSTYNSPLHF
CDR3 DNA: TGTGCCAGCAGCTCAACCTATAATTCACCCCTCCACTTT

clone size: NA
J gene: TRBJ2-5
D gene: TRBD2
V gene: TRBV10-3
CDR3 protein: CAISPGTSGGKETQYF
CDR3 DNA: TGTGCCATCAGCCCCGGGACTAGCGGGGGGAAAGAGACCCAGTACTTC

clone size: NA
J gene: TRBJ1-3
D gene: NA
V gene: TRBV7-8
CDR3 protein: CASSLESRNTIYF
CDR3 DNA: TGTGCCAGCAGCTTAGAAAGCAGGAACACCATATATTTT

clone size: NA
J gene: TRBJ1-2
D gene: TRBD1
V gene: TRBV5-8
CDR3 protein: CASSLIGGGVYDYGYTF
CDR3 DNA: TGTGCCAGCAGCTTGATCGGAGGGGGCGTATATGACTATGGCTACACCTTC

clone size: few
J gene: TRBJ1-4
D gene: TRBD1
V gene: TRBV2
CDR3 protein: CASFEGAWEKLFF
CDR3 DNA: TGTGCCAGCTTTGAGGGGGCTTGGGAAAAACTGTTTTTT

clone size: few
J gene: TRBJ2-3
D gene: TRBD1
V gene: TRBV9
CDR3 protein: CASSATGFSADTQYF
CDR3 DNA: TGTGCCAGCAGCGCGACAGGGTTTAGTGCAGATACGCAGTATTTT

clone size: NA
J gene: TRBJ2-7
D gene: NA
V gene: TRBV6-5
CDR3 protein: CASSRTGWSYEQYF
CDR3 DNA: TGTGCCAGCAGCCGAACAGGGTGGTCCTACGAGCAGTACTTC

clone size: few
J gene: TRBJ2-7
D gene: TRBD2
V gene: TRBV5-4
CDR3 protein: CASSLSGITYEQYF
CDR3 DNA: TGTGCCAGCAGTTTGAGCGGGATAACCTACGAGCAGTACTTC

clone size: NA
J gene: TRBJ2-5
D gene: NA
V gene: TRBV7-8
CDR3 protein: CASSRTLAYQETQYF
CDR3 DNA: TGTGCCAGCAGCCGGACACTAGCTTACCAAGAGACCCAGTACTTC

clone size: NA
J gene: TRBJ1-5
D gene: TRBD1
V gene: TRBV27
CDR3 protein: CASSPDRVVNQPQHF
CDR3 DNA: TGTGCCAGCAGCCCGGACAGGGTCGTCAATCAGCCCCAGCATTTT

clone size: NA
J gene: TRBJ2-7
D gene: TRBD2
V gene: TRBV9
CDR3 protein: CASSVASGGPYEQYF
CDR3 DNA: TGTGCCAGCAGCGTAGCTAGCGGGGGTCCATACGAGCAGTACTTC

clone size: NA
J gene: TRBJ2-7
D gene: NA
V gene: TRBV5-5
CDR3 protein: CASSLELRYRDEQYF
CDR3 DNA: TGTGCCAGCAGCTTGGAGCTACGTTACAGGGATGAGCAGTACTTC

clone size: NA
J gene: TRBJ2-3
D gene: NA
V gene: TRBV5-1
CDR3 protein: CASSRGLQFTDTQYF
CDR3 DNA: TGCGCCAGCAGCCGCGGGTTACAGTTCACAGATACGCAGTATTTT

clone size: NA
J gene: TRBJ2-3
D gene: NA
V gene: TRBV29-1
CDR3 protein: CSAHPGGLTDTQYF
CDR3 DNA: TGCAGCGCCCACCCCGGTGGGCTCACAGATACGCAGTATTTT

clone size: few
J gene: TRBJ2-1
D gene: NA
V gene: TRBV7-6
CDR3 protein: CASSLGTGYNEQFF
CDR3 DNA: TGTGCCAGCAGCTTAGGTACAGGGTACAATGAGCAGTTCTTC

clone size: NA
J gene: TRBJ1-5
D gene: NA
V gene: TRBV15
CDR3 protein: CATHDPSEGNQPQHF
CDR3 DNA: TGTGCCACCCACGACCCATCCGAGGGCAATCAGCCCCAGCATTTT

clone size: NA
J gene: TRBJ2-3
D gene: TRBD2
V gene: TRBV29-1
CDR3 protein: CSASRGLTTDTQYF
CDR3 DNA: TGCAGCGCTAGTAGGGGACTAACCACAGATACGCAGTATTTT

clone size: NA
J gene: TRBJ2-5
D gene: NA
V gene: TRBV10-3
CDR3 protein: CAISESISGRGTQYF
CDR3 DNA: TGTGCCATCAGTGAGTCGATCTCCGGAAGGGGGACCCAGTACTTC

clone size: NA
J gene: TRBJ2-2
D gene: TRBD1
V gene: TRBV5-1
CDR3 protein: CASSRDRGLTGELFF
CDR3 DNA: TGCGCCAGCAGCCGGGACAGGGGGCTCACCGGGGAGCTGTTTTTT

clone size: NA
J gene: TRBJ2-3
D gene: NA
V gene: TRBV5-1
CDR3 protein: CASSLVRNRIPDTQYF
CDR3 DNA: TGCGCCAGCAGCTTGGTGCGGAACAGGATTCCAGATACGCAGTATTTT

clone size: NA
J gene: TRBJ1-2
D gene: TRBD1
V gene: TRBV27
CDR3 protein: CASSLYRQGVGYTF
CDR3 DNA: TGTGCCAGCAGTTTATACCGGCAGGGGGTTGGCTACACCTTC